These 13 T cell receptor beta chains originate from one sample sequenced in a study of blood T cell repertoires in COVID-19. Sequencing was performed with immunoSEQ multiplex PCR; in TCRdb, only in-frame clones are kept and a portion is missing. The table records 350,000 or so clones, less than 90% of them present only once. The specimen was PBMCs or T cells enriched from blood (not recorded which). These receptors were collected from a woman aged 25 to 45 who had recovered from COVID-19.

The genes are TRBV5-5 and TRBJ1-2; the match to TRBD1 covers 7 bases. The length of the CDR3 is 14 residues. Unmatched junction bases numbered 2, after V lost 0 bases and J lost 3 bases. Germline CDR1 is SGHKS and CDR2 is YYEKEE (reference sequence). The CDR3 region is CASSLAGTDYGYTF. The CDR3 DNA follows: TGTGCCAGCAGCTTGGCCGGGACAGACTATGGCTACACCTTC.

This chain connects TRBV3-1 (or the pseudogene TRBV3-2) to TRBJ2-1, with TRBD1 as a possible D gene (6 bases). The CDR3 is 16 residues long. Deletions cut 0 bases from V and 7 bases from J, with 16 bases between. CDR1 and CDR2 (germline): LGHDT, YNNKEL (reference sequence). CDR3 nucleotides: TGTGCCAGCAGCCAAGAAGGACAGATCTACAGGAATGAGCAGTTCTTC. This sequence encodes CASSQEGQIYRNEQFF.

The chain uses TRBV2 and TRBJ2-1, with 7 bases fitting TRBD1. CDR1 is SNHLY and CDR2 is FYNNEI in the germline V gene. V was clipped by 6 bases and J by 4 bases; unmatched bases: 3. This CDR3 has 13 residues. CDR3 nucleotide sequence: TGTGCCAGCAGATGGGACAGTTACAATGAGCAGTTCTTC. Its translation is CASRWDSYNEQFF.

The chain employs TRBV4-1 and TRBJ2-1; 8 bases are shared with TRBD2. Germline values: CDR1 MGHRA, CDR2 YSYEKL. The CDR3 extends over 16 amino acids. Losses at the gene ends were 1 base for V and 6 bases for J; bases not matched to a gene: 8. The CDR3 bases are TGCGCCAGCAGCCAAGCTGGGACTAGGACCCTCAATGAGCAGTTCTTC. It is translated as CASSQAGTRTLNEQFF.

The genes are TRBV5-1 and TRBJ2-1, with 14 bases identical to TRBD2. Trimming took 4 bases from V and 9 from J; bases not matched to a gene: 9. Germline values: CDR1 SGHRS, CDR2 YFSETQ. This CDR3 comprises 16 residues. The CDR3 DNA reads TGCGCCAGCAGCAGGACTAGCGGGGGGCCGTCTGTTGAGCAGTTCTTC. Translating it yields CASSRTSGGPSVEQFF.

This chain connects TRBV5-4 to TRBJ1-4, with 8 bases lining up with TRBD1. Germline V lookup: CDR1 SGHNT, CDR2 YYREEE (reference sequence). The J segment lost 6 bases and the V segment lost 2 bases, leaving 18 bases of the junction unmatched. The CDR3 loop spans 19 amino acids. CDR3 DNA sequence: TGTGCCAGCAGCTTTTGGGTGGGGACAGGAGACTTGTTAGATGAAAAACTGTTTTTT. It is translated as CASSFWVGTGDLLDEKLFF.

The chain combines TRBV9 with TRBJ1-2; 7 positions agree with TRBD1. The V gene end was trimmed by 4 bases and the J gene end by 4 bases; junction bases not matched to a gene: 4. The CDR3 spans 13 residues. Germline lookup yields CDR1 SGDLS and CDR2 YYNGEE. The CDR3 loop is CASSTDRIYGYTF. The CDR3 DNA follows: TGTGCCAGCAGCACGGACAGGATCTATGGCTACACCTTC.

V and J are TRBV28 and TRBJ2-7; D remains ambiguous. V lost 2 bases to trimming and J lost 4 bases, with 9 bases between them. Germline V CDR1 and CDR2: MDHEN, SYDVKM. There are 13 residues in the CDR3. This chain's CDR3 is CASSLMSYYEQYF. Written as DNA, the CDR3 is TGTGCCAGCAGTTTAATGTCTTATTACGAGCAGTACTTC.

This rearrangement joins TRBV30 to TRBJ2-3, with a tentative D call TRBD1 (6 bases). The length of the CDR3 is 14 residues. Trimming pared 3 bases from V and 6 bases from J, leaving 16 bases between. Germline loops: CDR1 GTSNPN, CDR2 SVGIG (reference sequence). CDR3 amino acids: CAWSPPPRGDTQYF. The CDR3 coding sequence is TGTGCCTGGAGCCCACCCCCTAGGGGGGATACGCAGTATTTT. Filled out from reference TRBV30 and TRBJ2-3, the complete variable domain reads SQTIHQWPATLVQPVGSPLSLECTVEGTSNPNLYWYRQAAGRGLQLLFYSVGIGQISSEVPQNLSASRPQDRQFILSSKKLLLSDSGFYLCAWSPPPRGDTQYFGPGTRLTVL.

This clone has only one observation. This chain connects TRBV6-2 or TRBV6-3 to TRBJ2-7, with D uncertain. Germline CDR1 is MNHEY and CDR2 is SVGEGT. The V end was cut by 0 bases, the J end by 4 bases, with 13 bases between. The CDR3 sequence is 15 residues long. In DNA, the CDR3 is TGTGCCAGCAGTTACTCCACCGCATCTCTATACGAGCAGTACTTC. Its protein is CASSYSTASLYEQYF.

V gene TRBV7-9 combines with J gene TRBJ2-7, with TRBD1 identical over 8 bases. The CDR3 has 14 residues. The ends lost 5 bases at V and 5 bases at J; junction bases unmatched: 8. Germline V gene data show CDR1 as SEHNR and CDR2 as FQNEAQ (reference sequence). CDR3 amino acids: CASSPRDRHHEQYF. The CDR3 nucleotides are TGTGCCAGCAGCCCCCGGGACAGGCACCACGAGCAGTACTTC.

The chain employs TRBV29-1 and TRBJ2-4; TRBD1 aligns across 8 bases. CDR3 size: 18 residues. Germline CDR1 and CDR2: SQVTM and ANQGSEA. V shed 5 bases and J 0 bases; nucleotides not matched to a gene: 15. The CDR3 sequence: CSVYNSGTGRLAKNIQYF. As DNA, the CDR3 is TGCAGCGTTTACAACTCCGGGACAGGCCGGTTAGCCAAAAACATTCAGTACTTC.

V is TRBV10-3 and J is TRBJ2-1; TRBD2 matches at 10 bases. J gave up 10 bases and V 5 bases, and 11 bases lay outside the gene matches. The CDR3 loop spans 15 amino acids. The germline V gene encodes CDR1 ENHRY and CDR2 SYGVKD. CDR3 in amino acids: CAISYPVAGGSEQFF. The CDR3 DNA sequence: TGTGCCATCAGTTACCCAGTAGCGGGGGGAAGCGAGCAGTTCTTC.